This T cell receptor (beta chain) emerged from a study of T-cell memory formation after mild COVID-19. This CDR3 is 14 amino acids long. V was shortened by 0 bases and J by 0 bases, with 4 bases between the two germline ends. The germline V gene has CDR1 SGDLS and CDR2 YYNGEE. TCRdb re-called the 5' RACE reads with MiXCR, one entry per CDR3 protein. The table shows 450,000 to 700,000 distinct CDR3 sequences, with approximately 19% occurring only once. This TCR was recovered from an adult woman who had mild COVID-19 (a few samples of this study predate the infection). Cell type and time point are not known. Sequenced: PBMCs or a T cell subset sorted from them (not recorded which). The chain combines TRBV9 with TRBJ2-4, with D uncertain. CDR3 sequence (DNA): TGTGCCAGCAGCGTAGTTCGAGCCAAAAACATTCAGTACTTC. It translates to CASSVVRAKNIQYF. Using reference TRBV9 and TRBJ2-4 for the parts outside the CDR3, the full variable domain is DSGVTQTPKHLITATGQRVTLRCSPRSGDLSVYWYQQSLDQGLQFLIQYYNGEERAKGNILERFSAQQFPDLHSELNLSSLELGDSALYFCASSVVRAKNIQYFGAGTRLSVL.